This T cell receptor (beta chain) was obtained from a study of blood T cell repertoires in COVID-19. On the study more broadly: Acute-phase and convalescent COVID-19 samples originated in the United States, Italy and Spain. PBMCs, B-cell-depleted T cells, or T cells were the source of the cDNA or gDNA that made up the material.

In the original workflow: By means of reference gene primer amplification, nucleated cell counts were estimated. The table came from immunoSEQ multiplex PCR; TCRdb's copy has only in-frame clones and leaves some out. V and J calls and clone size are given by that table; D and trimming were obtained from the DNA. The sample holds 150,000 to 200,000 clones, roughly 79% seen once. The V gene end was trimmed by 1 base and the J gene end by 4 bases; junction bases not matched to a gene: 3. The CDR3 length is 14 residues. CDR1 is SGHVS, CDR2 FNYEAQ, per germline. The clonotype originates from a man aged 55 to 70 with active or convalescent COVID-19. The chain employs TRBV7-6 and TRBJ2-5; 7 nucleotides agree with TRBD1. Sequenced sample: peripheral blood. CDR3 sequence (DNA): TGTGCCAGCAGCTTAGAGACAGGGAGAGAGACCCAGTACTTC. Protein product: CASSLETGRETQYF.